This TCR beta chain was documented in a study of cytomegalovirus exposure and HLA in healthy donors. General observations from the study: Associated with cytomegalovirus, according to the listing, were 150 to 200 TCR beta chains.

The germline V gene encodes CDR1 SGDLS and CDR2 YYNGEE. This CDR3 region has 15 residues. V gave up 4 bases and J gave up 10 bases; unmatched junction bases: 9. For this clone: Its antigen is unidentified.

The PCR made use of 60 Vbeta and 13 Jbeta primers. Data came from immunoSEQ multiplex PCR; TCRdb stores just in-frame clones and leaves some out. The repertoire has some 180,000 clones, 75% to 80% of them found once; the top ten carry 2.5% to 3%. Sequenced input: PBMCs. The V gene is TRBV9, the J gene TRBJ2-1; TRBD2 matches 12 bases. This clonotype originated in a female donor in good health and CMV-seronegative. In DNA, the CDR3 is TGTGCCAGCAGCATCTCTAGCGGGGGGGCCGGAGAGCAGTTCTTC. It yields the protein CASSISSGGAGEQFF.